A single sample gave rise to the 11 T cell receptor beta chains below, sequenced in a study of T cells expressing NK-cell markers. TCRdb re-called the 5' RACE reads and gives one entry per CDR3 protein, without DNA. The table lists some 460,000 distinct CDR3 sequences. Material: blood T cells: a sorted CD56 or NKG2C T cell subset, CD4+ or CD8+ T cells, or bulk PBMC T cells (not recorded which). The receptors shown here come from a woman in her 50s in good health.

V gene TRBV4-2 combines with J gene TRBJ1-1. CDR1 and CDR2 from the germline V gene are LGHNA and YNFKEQ. The CDR3 consists of 15 residues. CDR3 sequence: CASSQDLGKVTEAFF.

The chain recombines TRBV19 with TRBJ1-4. Germline V gives CDR1 LNHDA, CDR2 SQIVND (reference sequence). This CDR3 is 15 amino acids long. The CDR3 here is CASSIAGAANEKLFF.

Here the CDR3 reads CASSSQGQVSYEQYF. V gene TRBV11-3 combines with J gene TRBJ2-7. In germline, CDR1 is SGHNT, CDR2 YENEEA. This CDR3 has 15 amino acids. The complete variable domain, with remaining parts taken from reference TRBV11-3 and TRBJ2-7, reads EAGVVQSPRYKIIEKKQPVAFWCNPISGHNTLYWYLQNLGQGPELLIRYENEEAVDDSQLPKDRFSAERLKGVDSTLKIQPAELGDSAVYLCASSSQGQVSYEQYFGPGTRLTVT.

This rearrangement joins TRBV18 to TRBJ2-7; checking the TCRdb D call of TRBD2 is not possible without DNA. CDR3 length equals 13 residues. In germline, CDR1 is KGHSH, CDR2 LQKENI. CDR3 sequence reads: CASSPISGGEQYF.

The gene calls are TRBV12-3 or TRBV12-4 and TRBJ2-5; TCRdb names TRBD2, which stays unverified in the absence of DNA. The CDR3 is 15 residues long. The CDR3 reads CASSLTGTSEKTQYF.

The rearrangement joins TRBV2 to TRBJ1-2. In germline, CDR1 is SNHLY, CDR2 FYNNEI. The CDR3 is 12 residues long. The CDR3 loop is CASLGLDYGYTF.

This sequence joins TRBV4-1 and TRBJ2-7; TCRdb designates TRBD2, a call that cannot be tested without DNA. This CDR3 has 12 residues. Germline V gene data show CDR1 as MGHRA and CDR2 as YSYEKL. CDR3: CASSQDQRVRYF.

The rearrangement links TRBV2 to TRBJ2-6; TCRdb's D gene call, TRBD1, goes unchecked for lack of DNA. The CDR3 length is 15 residues. Germline-derived CDR1 and CDR2 are SNHLY and FYNNEI. CDR3: CASVQGLGRANVLTF.

The V and J genes are TRBV19 and TRBJ2-7; TCRdb's D call, TRBD1, is unchecked because there is no DNA. Germline V gene data show CDR1 as LNHDA and CDR2 as SQIVND (reference sequence). The CDR3 spans 14 residues. The CDR3: CASTPDRFEYEQYF.

This sequence joins TRBV4-1 and TRBJ2-3; the TCRdb D gene call, TRBD2, has no DNA to confirm it. This CDR3 region has 17 residues. The germline CDR1 and CDR2 sequences are MGHRA and YSYEKL. Here the CDR3 reads CASSQPGLAGEVDTQYF.

The V and J genes are TRBV18 and TRBJ2-1. The germline gives CDR1 KGHSH, CDR2 LQKENI. There are 12 residues in the CDR3. The CDR3 reads CASSSTSGEQFF.